The T cell receptor (beta chain) under discussion was sequenced for a study of cytomegalovirus exposure and HLA in healthy donors. Study-level information: Most genotyped donors, approximately 77% of 350 to 500, had Caucasian-associated genetic ancestry.

Notes on the study in general: The study put some 150 TCR beta chains on its list as cytomegalovirus-associated. Later genetic work tied a missense DCLRE1C variant to beta-chain V and J trimming. CMV serostatus was the sole immune exposure data available.

The study ran its PCR with 60 Vbeta and 13 Jbeta primers. Sequencing used immunoSEQ multiplex PCR; TCRdb keeps in-frame clones, though not all of them. The sample shows tens of thousands of clones, 79% of them seen only once. The germline V gene encodes CDR1 GTSNPN and CDR2 SVGIG (reference sequence). The CDR3 contains 13 residues. V was pared by 4 bases and J by 4 bases, with 13 bases between. As to this clone: Its specificity is unknown.

The sample consisted of PBMCs. The chain recombines TRBV30 with TRBJ1-2; no reliable D call. The sequence was obtained from a woman in her 30s in good health and CMV-seronegative. CDR3 in amino acids: CAWTLHSLYGYTF. The CDR3 bases are TGTGCCTGGACTTTACATAGCCTCTATGGCTACACCTTC.